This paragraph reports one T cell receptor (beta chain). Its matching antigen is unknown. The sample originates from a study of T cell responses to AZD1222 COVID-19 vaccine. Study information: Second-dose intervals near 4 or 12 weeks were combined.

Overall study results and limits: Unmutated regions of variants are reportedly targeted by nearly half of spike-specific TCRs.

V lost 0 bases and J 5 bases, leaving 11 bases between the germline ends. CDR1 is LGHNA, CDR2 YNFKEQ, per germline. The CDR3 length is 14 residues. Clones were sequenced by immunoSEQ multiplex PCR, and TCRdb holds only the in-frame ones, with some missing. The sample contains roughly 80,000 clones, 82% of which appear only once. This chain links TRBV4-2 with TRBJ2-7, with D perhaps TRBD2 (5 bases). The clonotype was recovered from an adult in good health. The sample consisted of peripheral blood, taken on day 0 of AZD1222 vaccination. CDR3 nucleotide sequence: TGTGCCAGCAGCCAAGATACGACTATCAACGAGCAGTACTTC. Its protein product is CASSQDTTINEQYF.